Sequencing of this T cell receptor beta chain was carried out in a study of CD8 T cells in Susac syndrome. Remarks on this clonotype: Its specificity is not known.

V was shortened by 1 base and J by 4 bases, with 7 bases between the two germline ends. CDR1 GTSNPN and CDR2 SVGIG come from the germline V gene (reference sequence). The CDR3 consists of 12 residues. Study-wide findings and caveats: The authors found no clonal expansion in Susac syndrome CD4+ T cell repertoires.

It was with random hexamers that about 0.45 to 1 ug RNA was reverse transcribed. TCRdb redid the calling of the immunoSEQ multiplex PCR reads with MiXCR, one entry per CDR3 protein. The sample lists approximately 190,000 distinct CDR3 sequences; approximately 96% were seen once. Sequenced input: CD4+ T cells from PBMCs. The V gene is TRBV30, the J gene TRBJ1-2; no firm D call. This receptor was identified in a human donor with Susac syndrome. CDR3 loop: CAWSGRFYGYTF. The CDR3 DNA reads TGTGCCTGGAGTGGACGGTTCTATGGCTACACCTTC.